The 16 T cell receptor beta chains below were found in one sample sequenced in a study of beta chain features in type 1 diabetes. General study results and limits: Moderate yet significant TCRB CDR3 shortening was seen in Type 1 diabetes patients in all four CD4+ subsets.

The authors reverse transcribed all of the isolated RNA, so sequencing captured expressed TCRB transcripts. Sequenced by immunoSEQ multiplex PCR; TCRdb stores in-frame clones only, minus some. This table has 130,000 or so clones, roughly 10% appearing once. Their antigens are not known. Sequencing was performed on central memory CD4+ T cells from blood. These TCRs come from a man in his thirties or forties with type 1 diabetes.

The CDR3 DNA reads as TGTGCCAGCAGCAGCCAACAGGGAAACAATGAGCAGTTCTTC. Encoded protein: CASSSQQGNNEQFF. V usage is TRBV5-4 and J usage is TRBJ2-1; D is perhaps TRBD1 (6 bases). The CDR3 sequence is 14 residues long. The V end was cut by 4 bases, the J end by 5 bases, with 13 bases between. Germline values: CDR1 SGHNT, CDR2 YYREEE (reference sequence).

The CDR3 coding sequence is TGTGCCAGCAGCTCGGACAGGGGGCTGGTCACTGAAGCTTTCTTT. This codes for CASSSDRGLVTEAFF. The chain recombines TRBV7-9 with TRBJ1-1, with TRBD1 matching 11 bases. The CDR3 consists of 15 residues. With 4 bases clipped from V and 4 bases from J, the junction kept 5 bases outside the gene matches. Per the germline V gene, CDR1 is SEHNR and CDR2 is FQNEAQ (reference sequence). Using reference TRBV7-9 and TRBJ1-1 for the parts outside the CDR3, the full variable domain is DTGVSQNPRHKITKRGQNVTFRCDPISEHNRLYWYRQTLGQGPEFLTYFQNEAQLEKSRLLSDRFSAERPKGSFSTLEIQRTEQGDSAMYLCASSSDRGLVTEAFFGQGTRLTVV.

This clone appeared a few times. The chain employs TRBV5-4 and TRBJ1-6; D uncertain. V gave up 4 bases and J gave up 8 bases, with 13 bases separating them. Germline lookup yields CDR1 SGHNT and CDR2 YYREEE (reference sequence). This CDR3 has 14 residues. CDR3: CASSLGGIDSPLHF. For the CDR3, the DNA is TGTGCCAGCAGCCTCGGAGGGATAGATTCACCCCTCCACTTT.

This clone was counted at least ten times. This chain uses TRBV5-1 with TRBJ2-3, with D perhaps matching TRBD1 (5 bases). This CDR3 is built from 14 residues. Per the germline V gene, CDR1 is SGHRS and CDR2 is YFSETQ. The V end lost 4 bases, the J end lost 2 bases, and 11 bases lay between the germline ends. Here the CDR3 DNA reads TGCGCCAGCAGCCCCGGACAATACACAGATACGCAGTATTTT. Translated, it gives CASSPGQYTDTQYF.

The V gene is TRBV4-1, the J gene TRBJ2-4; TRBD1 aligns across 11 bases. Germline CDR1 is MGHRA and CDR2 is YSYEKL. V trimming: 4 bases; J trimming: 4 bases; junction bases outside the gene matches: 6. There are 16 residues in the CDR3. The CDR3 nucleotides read TGCGCCAGCAGCCCTGGACAGGGGGCAGCAAAAAACATTCAGTACTTC. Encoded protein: CASSPGQGAAKNIQYF.

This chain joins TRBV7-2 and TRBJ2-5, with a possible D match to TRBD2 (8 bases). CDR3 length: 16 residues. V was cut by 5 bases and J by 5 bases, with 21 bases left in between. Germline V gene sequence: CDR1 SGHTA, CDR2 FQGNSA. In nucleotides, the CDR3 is TGTGCCAGCAGCCCCGAGGGGGCGGGGGGTTACGAGACCCAGTACTTC. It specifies CASSPEGAGGYETQYF.

The chain's CDR3 is CASSYSAGAGANVLTF. CDR3 nucleotides: TGTGCCAGCAGTTACTCGGCAGGGGCTGGGGCCAACGTCCTGACTTTC. This chain uses TRBV6-5 with TRBJ2-6, with TRBD1 as a possible D gene (6 bases). The V and J ends lost 0 bases and 2 bases respectively, with 8 bases between them. This CDR3 is 16 amino acids long. Germline values: CDR1 MNHEY, CDR2 SVGAGI.

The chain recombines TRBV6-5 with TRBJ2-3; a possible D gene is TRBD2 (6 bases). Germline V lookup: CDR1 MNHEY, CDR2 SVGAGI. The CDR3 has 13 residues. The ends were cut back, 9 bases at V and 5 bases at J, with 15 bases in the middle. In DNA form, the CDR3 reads TGTGCCAGTCATAACGGGGGAGGAGATACGCAGTATTTT. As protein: CASHNGGGDTQYF.

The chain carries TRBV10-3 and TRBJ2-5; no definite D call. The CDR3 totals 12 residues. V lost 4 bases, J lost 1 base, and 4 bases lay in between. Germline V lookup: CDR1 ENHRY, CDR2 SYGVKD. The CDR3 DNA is TGTGCCATCAGTGCAGTCCAAGAGACCCAGTACTTC. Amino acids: CAISAVQETQYF.

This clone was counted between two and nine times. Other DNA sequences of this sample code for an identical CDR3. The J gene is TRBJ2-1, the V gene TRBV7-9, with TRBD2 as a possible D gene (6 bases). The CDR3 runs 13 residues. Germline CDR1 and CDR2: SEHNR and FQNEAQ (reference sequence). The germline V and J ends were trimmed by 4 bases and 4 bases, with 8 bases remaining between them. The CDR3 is CASSSGLYNEQFF. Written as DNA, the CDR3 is TGTGCCAGCAGCTCGGGACTTTACAATGAGCAGTTCTTC. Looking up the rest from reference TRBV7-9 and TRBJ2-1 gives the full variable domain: DTGVSQNPRHKITKRGQNVTFRCDPISEHNRLYWYRQTLGQGPEFLTYFQNEAQLEKSRLLSDRFSAERPKGSFSTLEIQRTEQGDSAMYLCASSSGLYNEQFFGPGTRLTVL.

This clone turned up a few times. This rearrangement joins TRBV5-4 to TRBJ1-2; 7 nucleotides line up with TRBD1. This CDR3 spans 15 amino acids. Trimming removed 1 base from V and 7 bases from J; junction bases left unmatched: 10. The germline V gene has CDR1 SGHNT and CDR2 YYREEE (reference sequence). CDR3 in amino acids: CASSLFGRGVGGYTF. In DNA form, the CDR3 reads TGTGCCAGCAGCTTGTTCGGCAGGGGGGTGGGTGGCTACACCTTC.

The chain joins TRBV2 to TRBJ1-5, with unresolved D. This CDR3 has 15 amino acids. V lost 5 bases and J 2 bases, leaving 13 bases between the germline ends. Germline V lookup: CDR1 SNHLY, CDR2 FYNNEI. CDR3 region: CASSPRHTGNQPQHF. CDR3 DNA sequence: TGTGCCAGCAGTCCGAGACATACGGGCAATCAGCCCCAGCATTTT. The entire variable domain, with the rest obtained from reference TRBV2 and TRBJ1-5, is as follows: EPEVTQTPSHQVTQMGQEVILRCVPISNHLYFYWYRQILGQKVEFLVSFYNNEISEKSEIFDDQFSVERPDGSNFTLKIRSTKLEDSAMYFCASSPRHTGNQPQHFGDGTRLSIL.

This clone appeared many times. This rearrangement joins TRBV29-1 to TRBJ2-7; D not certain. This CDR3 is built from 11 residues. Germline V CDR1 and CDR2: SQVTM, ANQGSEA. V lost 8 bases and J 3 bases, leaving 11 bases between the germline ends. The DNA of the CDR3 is TGCAGCATTAGAGCTAACTACGAGCAGTACTTC. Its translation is CSIRANYEQYF.

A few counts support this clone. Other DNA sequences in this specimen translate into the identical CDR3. The CDR3 nucleotides are TGTGCCAGCGGGCTAGCCAAAAACATTCAGTACTTC. It translates to CASGLAKNIQYF. The chain employs TRBV2 and TRBJ2-4, with D uncertain. The germline V gene has CDR1 SNHLY and CDR2 FYNNEI. The germline V and J ends were trimmed by 8 bases and 0 bases, with 5 bases remaining between them. There are 12 residues in the CDR3.

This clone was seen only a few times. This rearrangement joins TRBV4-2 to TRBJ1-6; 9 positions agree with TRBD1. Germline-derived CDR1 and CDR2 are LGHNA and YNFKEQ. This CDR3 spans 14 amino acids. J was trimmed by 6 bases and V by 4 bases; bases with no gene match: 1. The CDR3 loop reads CASSRDRANSPLHF. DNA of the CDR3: TGTGCCAGCAGCCGGGACAGGGCTAATTCACCCCTCCACTTT.

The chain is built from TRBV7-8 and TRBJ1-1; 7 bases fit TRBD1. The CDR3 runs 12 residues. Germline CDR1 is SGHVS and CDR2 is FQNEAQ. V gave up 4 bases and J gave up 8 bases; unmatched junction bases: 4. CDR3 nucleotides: TGTGCCAGCAGCTACCGGACAGGAGAAGCTTTCTTT. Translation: CASSYRTGEAFF.